The 14 T cell receptor beta chains reported below all come from one sample, sequenced in a study of blood T cell repertoires in COVID-19. Sequencing used immunoSEQ multiplex PCR; TCRdb keeps in-frame clones, though not all of them. The sample lists approximately 170,000 clones; roughly 80% were seen once. Sample: peripheral blood. These receptor sequences come from a man in his 70s with active or convalescent COVID-19.

The rearrangement uses TRBV25-1 and TRBJ1-6; possibly TRBD1 for D (5 bases). CDR1 is MGHDK, CDR2 SYGVNS, per germline. The CDR3 is 13 residues long. The V end was cut by 6 bases, the J end by 8 bases, with 11 bases between. The CDR3 DNA follows: TGTGCCAGCAGCCTCAGGGAGGATTCACCCCTCCACTTT. Encoded protein: CASSLREDSPLHF.

The chain employs TRBV5-4 and TRBJ2-5; 7 nucleotides agree with TRBD2. This CDR3 spans 16 amino acids. Germline CDR1 reads SGHNT; CDR2 reads YYREEE (reference sequence). V was pared by 4 bases and J by 5 bases, with 14 bases of the junction left unmatched. The CDR3 nucleotides are TGTGCCAGCAGCCCGGGAGGCGTAGCTGGGATCGAGACCCAGTACTTC. It yields the protein CASSPGGVAGIETQYF.

The chain couples TRBV7-2 to TRBJ1-4, with 9 bases lining up with TRBD1. CDR1 and CDR2 (germline): SGHTA, FQGNSA. The CDR3 consists of 15 residues. V trimming: 5 bases; J trimming: 7 bases; junction bases outside the gene matches: 8. The CDR3 is CASSTRQGGSEKLFF. The CDR3, as DNA: TGTGCCAGCAGCACCCGACAGGGGGGGAGTGAAAAACTGTTTTTT. Full variable domain (outside the CDR3, taken from reference TRBV7-2 and TRBJ1-4): GAGVSQSPSNKVTEKGKDVELRCDPISGHTALYWYRQSLGQGLEFLIYFQGNSAPDKSGLPSDRFSAERTGGSVSTLTIQRTQQEDSAVYLCASSTRQGGSEKLFFGSGTQLSVL.

The V and J genes are TRBV3-1 (or the pseudogene TRBV3-2) and TRBJ2-2, with TRBD2 identical over 14 bases. The CDR3 covers 18 residues. J lost 10 bases, V lost 5 bases, and 15 bases had no gene match. Germline V lookup: CDR1 LGHDT, CDR2 YNNKEL (reference sequence). The CDR3 is CASSASGTSGRNTEELFF. In DNA form, the CDR3 reads TGTGCCAGCAGCGCCAGCGGGACTAGCGGGAGAAACACGGAGGAGCTGTTTTTT.

J is TRBJ1-2 and V is TRBV12-3 or TRBV12-4; D gene uncertain. V gave up 6 bases and J gave up 2 bases, with 10 bases separating them. The CDR3 length is 13 residues. CDR3 residues: CASRPGFNYGYTF. The CDR3 region has the DNA TGTGCCAGCAGACCGGGGTTCAACTATGGCTACACCTTC.

The CDR3 here is CASSPQGDYEQYF. Here the CDR3 DNA reads TGCGCCAGCAGCCCTCAAGGGGACTACGAGCAGTACTTC. The J gene is TRBJ2-7, the V gene TRBV5-1, with D maybe TRBD1 (5 bases). The V end was cut by 4 bases, the J end by 3 bases, with 11 bases between. The germline V gene encodes CDR1 SGHRS and CDR2 YFSETQ. The CDR3 runs 13 residues.

This chain links TRBV18 with TRBJ2-7, with TRBD1 matching 7 bases. V lost 3 bases, J lost 4 bases, and 3 bases stayed unmatched. CDR3 length equals 13 residues. Germline V lookup: CDR1 KGHSH, CDR2 LQKENI. CDR3 protein: CASSPGTAYEQYF. The CDR3 region has the DNA TGTGCCAGCTCACCTGGGACAGCTTACGAGCAGTACTTC.

The chain uses TRBV7-2 and TRBJ1-1; weak D call: TRBD1 (6 bases). Germline V gives CDR1 SGHTA, CDR2 FQGNSA. The V gene lost 6 bases and the J gene lost 10 bases, with 18 bases spanning the gap. This CDR3 has 13 amino acids. CDR3 loop: CASSSTGTPAAFF. CDR3 nucleotides: TGTGCCAGCAGTTCCACAGGGACACCCGCAGCTTTCTTT. The full variable domain, its missing parts supplied by reference TRBV7-2 and TRBJ1-1, is GAGVSQSPSNKVTEKGKDVELRCDPISGHTALYWYRQSLGQGLEFLIYFQGNSAPDKSGLPSDRFSAERTGGSVSTLTIQRTQQEDSAVYLCASSSTGTPAAFFGQGTRLTVV.

V and J are TRBV19 and TRBJ1-4, with D uncertain. CDR3 size: 14 residues. The V gene's germline CDR1 is LNHDA and CDR2 SQIVND (reference sequence). The V and J ends lost 6 bases and 1 base respectively, with 9 bases between them. The CDR3 sequence is CASRTAGTNEKLFF. In nucleotides, the CDR3 is TGTGCCAGTAGGACGGCAGGAACTAATGAAAAACTGTTTTTT.

The chain combines TRBV2 with TRBJ2-3; 7 bases are a match to TRBD2. Germline V gene data show CDR1 as SNHLY and CDR2 as FYNNEI. V shed 7 bases, J shed 3 bases, and the junction held 7 bases outside the gene matches. This CDR3 has 14 residues. The CDR3 sequence is CASTDRGGTDTQYF. The CDR3 DNA sequence: TGTGCCAGCACCGATAGGGGAGGGACAGATACGCAGTATTTT.

The genes are TRBV6-5 and TRBJ2-5, with D maybe TRBD2 (5 bases). The ends were cut back, 5 bases at V and 3 bases at J, with 10 bases in the middle. The germline V gene encodes CDR1 MNHEY and CDR2 SVGAGI. The CDR3 is made up of 13 amino acids. The CDR3 loop reads CASSHYGKETQYF. CDR3 sequence (DNA): TGTGCCAGCAGTCACTACGGGAAAGAGACCCAGTACTTC.

V gene TRBV19 combines with J gene TRBJ1-5, with D maybe TRBD1 (5 bases). This CDR3 is built from 16 residues. V lost 2 bases and J 0 bases, leaving 11 bases between the germline ends. Germline V CDR1 and CDR2: LNHDA, SQIVND (reference sequence). CDR3 amino acids: CASSIRGGYSNQPQHF. The CDR3 DNA sequence: TGTGCCAGTAGTATACGCGGGGGATATAGCAATCAGCCCCAGCATTTT.

The CDR3 loop reads CASTTSGTANTEAFF. CDR3 nucleotide sequence: TGTGCCAGCACCACCTCCGGGACAGCGAACACTGAAGCTTTCTTT. The chain carries TRBV19 and TRBJ1-1; 7 nucleotides line up with TRBD1. This CDR3 region has 15 residues. CDR1 and CDR2 from the germline V gene are LNHDA and SQIVND (reference sequence). The trim removed 9 bases at V and 1 base at J, leaving 11 bases unmatched.

The CDR3 spells CASSLRDRTIYEQYF. The CDR3 DNA reads TGTGCCAGCAGCCTCCGGGACAGGACCATCTACGAGCAGTACTTC. This chain connects TRBV2 to TRBJ2-7; 8 nucleotides agree with TRBD1. Looked up from germline, CDR1 is SNHLY and CDR2 is FYNNEI. V lost 6 bases to trimming and J lost 3 bases; unmatched junction nucleotides: 10. There are 15 residues in the CDR3. The variable domain in full, completed from reference TRBV2 and TRBJ2-7, reads EPEVTQTPSHQVTQMGQEVILRCVPISNHLYFYWYRQILGQKVEFLVSFYNNEISEKSEIFDDQFSVERPDGSNFTLKIRSTKLEDSAMYFCASSLRDRTIYEQYFGPGTRLTVT.